The clone carrying this T cell receptor (beta chain) was observed a few times. The data were obtained in a study of CD8+CD57+ T cells in acquired aplastic anemia. Before being chosen for sequencing, patients had shown CD8+CD57+ cell expansion by flow cytometry. CDR3 and TCR beta VDJ profiling relied on a genomic DNA template. TCRdb independently ran MiXCR on the reads; one entry per CDR3 protein. This table holds about 240,000 distinct CDR3 sequences, approximately 45% found once. With 3 bases clipped from V and 7 bases from J, the junction kept 6 bases outside the gene matches. This CDR3 has 14 residues. Germline V gene sequence: CDR1 LNHNV, CDR2 YYDKDF (reference sequence).

Sequencing was carried out using sorted CD4+, CD8+, or CD8+CD57+ T cells (not recorded which) from PBMCs. This receptor was identified in a human donor with aplastic anemia. The chain combines TRBV15 with TRBJ2-3; 8 bases line up with TRBD1. The CDR3 coding sequence is TGTGCCACCAGCAGGGCTACAGGGGGGAATACGCAGTATTTT. It yields the protein CATSRATGGNTQYF.